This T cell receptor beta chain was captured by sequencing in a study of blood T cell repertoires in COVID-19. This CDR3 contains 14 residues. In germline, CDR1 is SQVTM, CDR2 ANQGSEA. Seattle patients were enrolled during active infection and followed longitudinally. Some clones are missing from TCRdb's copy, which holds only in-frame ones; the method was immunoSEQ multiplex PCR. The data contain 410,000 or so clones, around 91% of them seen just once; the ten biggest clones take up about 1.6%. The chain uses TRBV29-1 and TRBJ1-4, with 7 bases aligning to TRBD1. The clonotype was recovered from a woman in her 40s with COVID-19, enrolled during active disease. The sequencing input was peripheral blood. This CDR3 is CGVPGQTTNEKLFF. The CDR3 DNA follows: TGCGGGGTCCCGGGACAGACAACTAATGAAAAACTGTTTTTT.